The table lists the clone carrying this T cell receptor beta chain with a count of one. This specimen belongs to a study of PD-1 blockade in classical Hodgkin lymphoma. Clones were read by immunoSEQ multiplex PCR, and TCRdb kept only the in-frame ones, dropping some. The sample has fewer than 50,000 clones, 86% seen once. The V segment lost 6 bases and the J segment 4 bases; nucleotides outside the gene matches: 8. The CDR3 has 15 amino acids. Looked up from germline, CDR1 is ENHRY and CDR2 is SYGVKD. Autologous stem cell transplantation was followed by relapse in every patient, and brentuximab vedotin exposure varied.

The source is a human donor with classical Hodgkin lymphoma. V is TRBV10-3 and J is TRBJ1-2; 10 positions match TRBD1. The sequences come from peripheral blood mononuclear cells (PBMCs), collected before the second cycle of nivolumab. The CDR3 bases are TGTGCCATCAGGGCCGGGACAGGGGACCTCTATGGCTACACCTTC. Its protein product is CAIRAGTGDLYGYTF.